The 21 T cell receptor beta chains below all came from one sample that was sequenced in a study of blood T cell repertoires in COVID-19. The protocol was immunoSEQ multiplex PCR, while the TCRdb copy is restricted to in-frame clones and leaves out a portion. The sample has roughly 57,000 clones, roughly 79% seen once. Material: peripheral blood. These receptor sequences come from a man between 60 and 70 years old with acute or convalescent COVID-19.

The chain carries TRBV30 and TRBJ2-1, with TRBD1 as a possible D gene (6 bases). Germline CDR1 and CDR2: GTSNPN and SVGIG (reference sequence). The CDR3 sequence is 14 residues long. With 2 bases removed from V and 1 base from J, the gap between germline ends came to 9 bases. The chain's CDR3 is CAWSLGGSYNEQFF. The CDR3 bases are TGTGCCTGGAGTCTAGGGGGTTCCTACAATGAGCAGTTCTTC.

The chain employs TRBV19 and TRBJ2-2; D is perhaps TRBD2 (6 bases). Trimming left V 1 base short and J 2 bases short, with 11 bases between. Germline V gene data show CDR1 as LNHDA and CDR2 as SQIVND (reference sequence). The CDR3 is 16 residues long. The CDR3 region is CASSIARGTNTGELFF. CDR3 in DNA: TGTGCCAGTAGTATAGCCCGGGGGACTAACACCGGGGAGCTGTTTTTT.

The chain carries TRBV7-8 and TRBJ2-7; TRBD1 agrees at 9 bases. CDR3 length: 16 amino acids. J was trimmed by 3 bases and V by 3 bases; bases with no gene match: 9. Per germline, CDR1 SGHVS and CDR2 FQNEAQ. CDR3 region: CASSLTDRGSLYEQYF. In DNA, the CDR3 is TGTGCCAGCAGCTTGACAGACAGGGGGTCCCTCTACGAGCAGTACTTC.

Comments on this clone: Here the CDR3 omits its conserved ending phenylalanine or tryptophan, so a read error is the likely source. Because the CDR3's place on the DNA is in doubt, the DNA is left out and the CDR3 is given as listed by TCRdb. The chain employs TRBV7-9 and TRBJ2-3; the table's D call, TRBD2, was not checked against the DNA. The CDR3 adds up to 9 amino acids, both ends counted. Germline CDR1 SEHNR, CDR2 FQNEAQ (reference sequence). The CDR3 loop is CASSLRRLS.

This rearrangement joins TRBV6-6 to TRBJ2-5, with 7 bases identical to TRBD2. The CDR3 has 16 residues. J gave up 2 bases and V 0 bases, and 6 bases lay outside the gene matches. From germline, CDR1 is MNHNY and CDR2 SVGAGI (reference sequence). The CDR3 coding sequence is TGTGCCAGCAGTTACTCGAGACTAGCTCGACAAGAGACCCAGTACTTC. Protein: CASSYSRLARQETQYF.

The chain is built from TRBV5-1 and TRBJ1-6, with D possibly TRBD1 on 5 matching bases. CDR1 is SGHRS and CDR2 is YFSETQ in the germline V gene. V shed 0 bases and J shed 11 bases, with 12 bases lying between them. This CDR3 region has 14 residues. This CDR3 reads CASSLGGLRAPLHF. CDR3 nucleotides: TGCGCCAGCAGCTTGGGGGGACTAAGGGCACCCCTCCACTTT.

This clone occurred a few times. The CDR3 region is CASGPGQGGGNEKLFF. The DNA of the CDR3 is TGTGCTAGTGGCCCCGGACAGGGTGGAGGAAATGAAAAACTGTTTTTT. The V and J genes are TRBV12-5 and TRBJ1-4; TRBD1 matches 8 bases. CDR3 size: 16 residues. The J segment lost 5 bases and the V segment lost 6 bases, leaving 11 bases of the junction unmatched. Germline V gene sequence: CDR1 LGHNT, CDR2 FRNRAP.

The V and J genes are TRBV7-3 and TRBJ1-1; D is uncertain. Germline V gene sequence: CDR1 SGHTA, CDR2 FQGTGA. V shed 8 bases and J shed 1 base, with 5 bases lying between them. The CDR3 consists of 11 residues. The CDR3 region has the DNA TGTGCCAGCCGTCCGAACACTGAAGCTTTCTTT. Protein: CASRPNTEAFF. The whole variable domain, remainder taken from reference TRBV7-3 and TRBJ1-1, is GAGVSQTPSNKVTEKGKYVELRCDPISGHTALYWYRQSLGQGPEFLIYFQGTGAADDSGLPNDRFFAVRPEGSVSTLKIQRTERGDSAVYLCASRPNTEAFFGQGTRLTVV.

DNA for the CDR3: TGCAGTGCTAGTCCCACCCAGATTGGTAACTATGGCTACACCTTC. It encodes CSASPTQIGNYGYTF. V usage is TRBV20-1 and J usage is TRBJ1-2, with D unresolved. The V end lost 3 bases, the J end lost 1 base, and 15 bases lay between the germline ends. The germline V gene has CDR1 DFQATT and CDR2 SNEGSKA (reference sequence). The CDR3 has 15 amino acids.

This chain links TRBV7-2 with TRBJ1-5; the D is unclear. Between the trimmed V and J ends, which lost 1 base and 7 bases, there was a span of 8 bases. The CDR3 runs 13 residues. CDR1 is SGHTA and CDR2 is FQGNSA in the germline V gene. CDR3 residues: CASSLEGGQPQHF. The CDR3 DNA sequence: TGTGCCAGCAGCTTAGAGGGAGGACAGCCCCAGCATTTT.

The chain combines TRBV12-3 or TRBV12-4 with TRBJ2-1; TRBD1 matches 9 bases. The junction had 7 bases not matched to a gene; V was cut back by 6 bases and J by 10 bases. This CDR3 spans 13 amino acids. The CDR3 DNA reads as TGTGCCAGCAGCACCGGGACAGGGCTCGAGCAGTTCTTC. Encoded protein: CASSTGTGLEQFF.

The chain uses TRBV5-6 and TRBJ1-3; D is unclear. The CDR3 is 17 residues long. Germline lookup yields CDR1 SGHDT and CDR2 YYEEEE. Trimming removed 4 bases at V and 0 bases at J, with 17 bases between. In DNA form, the CDR3 reads TGTGCCAGCAGCCTCCGGGCCGGGAGTCTCTCTGGAAACACCATATATTTT. Its translation is CASSLRAGSLSGNTIYF.

The V gene is TRBV7-8, the J gene TRBJ1-1; D is possibly TRBD1 (6 bases). Deletions cut 3 bases from V and 2 bases from J, with 16 bases between. CDR1 and CDR2 (germline): SGHVS, FQNEAQ. The CDR3 runs 16 residues. CDR3 coding DNA: TGTGCCAGCAGCTTTAGCGGGGGCCGATTAAACACTGAAGCTTTCTTT. Protein sequence: CASSFSGGRLNTEAFF.

The table lists this clone with a few counts. The chain has TRBV2 and TRBJ1-6, with a weak D call TRBD1 (5 bases). Germline assignment: CDR1 SNHLY and CDR2 FYNNEI. Trimming stripped 5 bases from V and 5 bases from J, with 13 bases between. CDR3 length: 15 amino acids. In DNA form, the CDR3 reads TGTGCCAGCAGTTCGCGCAGGGCCAATAATTCACCCCTCCACTTT. It encodes CASSSRRANNSPLHF.

As concerns this clone: The DNA is left out, because the CDR3 cannot be placed on it with certainty; the CDR3 is given as TCRdb lists it. This rearrangement joins TRBV21-1 to TRBJ1-6; the table's D call, TRBD1, was not checked against the DNA. TRBV21-1 represents a pseudogene. Including both end residues, the CDR3 is 21 amino acids long. This CDR3 is CASKSVGKGAIDGSYNSPLHF.

The chain joins TRBV24-1 to TRBJ1-1, with 7 nucleotides matching TRBD1. With 7 bases clipped from V and 3 bases from J, the junction kept 4 bases outside the gene matches. CDR1 and CDR2 (germline): KGHDR, SFDVKD. The length of the CDR3 is 13 residues. The CDR3 nucleotides read TGTGCCACCAGAATAACAGGGGACACTGAAGCTTTCTTT. It translates to CATRITGDTEAFF.

The CDR3 nucleotides are TGTGCCACCAAATCCGGGACAGGTGACTACAATGAGCAGTTCTTC. Encoded protein: CATKSGTGDYNEQFF. The chain links TRBV2 to TRBJ2-1; TRBD1 aligns across 8 bases. J was trimmed by 3 bases and V by 10 bases; bases with no gene match: 11. CDR3 length: 15 residues. Germline CDR1 is SNHLY and CDR2 is FYNNEI.

The chain has TRBV18 and TRBJ2-7; TRBD1 is a possible D gene (6 bases). Germline V CDR1 and CDR2: KGHSH, LQKENI. Trimming removed 5 bases from V and 3 bases from J, with 17 bases in between. There are 15 residues in the CDR3. The CDR3 DNA reads TGTGCCAGCTCAGCTACCAGGGGAATGAGCTACGAGCAGTACTTC. Translated, it gives CASSATRGMSYEQYF.

The CDR3 here is CSASGTDTQYF. The CDR3 nucleotides are TGCAGTGCTAGCGGCACAGATACGCAGTATTTT. This chain connects TRBV20-1 to TRBJ2-3; no reliable D call. The CDR3 contains 11 residues. Germline CDR1 is DFQATT and CDR2 is SNEGSKA (reference sequence). Between the trimmed V and J ends, which lost 3 bases and 1 base, there was a span of 2 bases.

This clone was found once. The rearrangement uses TRBV19 and TRBJ2-2, with 8 bases that match TRBD1. The V segment lost 6 bases and the J segment 1 base; nucleotides outside the gene matches: 7. In germline, CDR1 is LNHDA, CDR2 SQIVND (reference sequence). The CDR3 length is 16 residues. As DNA, the CDR3 is TGTGCCAGTAGCAGAACCGGGACAGGGAACACCGGGGAGCTGTTTTTT. It specifies CASSRTGTGNTGELFF.

V is TRBV19 and J is TRBJ1-1, with D maybe TRBD1 (5 bases). V lost 3 bases, J lost 0 bases, and 8 bases lay in between. Germline-derived CDR1 and CDR2 are LNHDA and SQIVND (reference sequence). This CDR3 spans 14 amino acids. This CDR3 reads CASSMQGLNTEAFF. The CDR3 DNA sequence: TGTGCCAGTAGTATGCAGGGTCTGAACACTGAAGCTTTCTTT. The full variable domain, with the rest looked up from reference TRBV19 and TRBJ1-1, is DGGITQSPKYLFRKEGQNVTLSCEQNLNHDAMYWYRQDPGQGLRLIYYSQIVNDFQKGDIAEGYSVSREKKESFPLTVTSAQKNPTAFYLCASSMQGLNTEAFFGQGTRLTVV.